This TCR beta chain comes out of a study of blood T cells in healthy people across ages. On the study more broadly: There was about one barcoded beta molecule captured by template switching per two T cells.

The germline V gene encodes CDR1 MGHDK and CDR2 SYGVNS. V was cut by 0 bases and J by 6 bases, with 4 bases left in between. The CDR3 is 12 residues long. Next came a second PCR, run for about 7 to 12 cycles, which used a sample-barcoded 5' primer along with a J-beta primer mix. Each CDR3 protein is one row after TCRdb ran MiXCR on the 5' RACE reads. The sample lists approximately 900,000 distinct CDR3 sequences, about 48% seen once, with around 15% in the top ten. In this sample, this clonotype turned up many times. The TCR sequence derives from a young man in good health. What was sequenced was blood. The gene calls are TRBV25-1 and TRBJ2-3, with D uncertain. CDR3 nucleotides: TGTGCCAGCAGTGAATATGGCGATACGCAGTATTTT. Its translation is CASSEYGDTQYF.